The 23 T cell receptor beta chains below were found in one sample sequenced in a study of T cells after yellow fever vaccination (dated by TCRdb to the late 2010s). The sample's treatment or condition label, in plain terms: live attenuated yellow fever vaccine strain. Receptor libraries were prepared by 5' RACE. For sequencing, an Illumina HiSeq 2500 was employed. TCRdb ran its own pipeline on the public reads, namely fastp trimming at Q25 and MiXCR clone calling, and kept in-frame beta chains. Every entry covers one CDR3 protein and lists the most common genes and DNA from its rows. This sample holds hundreds of thousands of distinct CDR3 sequences; over 15% were observed only once. The ten largest clones represent more than 13% of the sample. The starting material was PBMCs, obtained 15 days after the yellow fever booster vaccination. These receptor sequences come from a man between 25 and 39 years old who received the YFV17D yellow fever vaccine.

V and J are TRBV6-1 and TRBJ2-1, with a weak D call TRBD1 (5 bases). This CDR3 spans 14 amino acids. The V and J ends lost 8 bases and 10 bases respectively, with 21 bases between them. Germline CDR1 and CDR2: MNHNS and SASEGT. The CDR3 nucleotides read TGTGCCAGCCAGTCGGACACCCAGATCCGAGAGCAGTTCTTC. As protein: CASQSDTQIREQFF.

There are many counts of this clonotype. CDR3 DNA sequence: TGTGCCAGCGGAAATTCCTACGAGCAGTACTTC. It encodes CASGNSYEQYF. The rearrangement joins TRBV28 to TRBJ2-7, with unresolved D. V was shortened by 8 bases and J by 1 base, with 6 bases between the two germline ends. The V gene's germline CDR1 is MDHEN and CDR2 SYDVKM. The CDR3 runs 11 residues.

J is TRBJ1-1 and V is TRBV7-6, with D possibly TRBD1 on 5 matching bases. This CDR3 is built from 13 residues. Germline V lookup: CDR1 SGHVS, CDR2 FNYEAQ. Trimming pared 0 bases from V and 7 bases from J, leaving 9 bases between. In DNA form, the CDR3 reads TGTGCCAGCAGCTTAGCTGGGGGGGGTGAAGCTTTCTTT. It specifies CASSLAGGGEAFF.

This clonotype was seen only a few times. The CDR3 loop reads CASDFSGTSTDTQYF. Written as DNA, the CDR3 is TGCGCCAGCGATTTCAGCGGTACTAGCACAGATACGCAGTATTTT. This sequence joins TRBV5-1 and TRBJ2-3; D may be TRBD2 (5 bases). V gave up 7 bases and J gave up 0 bases, with 15 bases separating them. This CDR3 is 15 amino acids long. Germline CDR1 reads SGHRS; CDR2 reads YFSETQ.

This clonotype has just a few counts. The J gene is TRBJ2-1, the V gene TRBV5-1, with D possibly matching TRBD1 (5 bases). CDR3 length: 16 residues. The germline V gene has CDR1 SGHRS and CDR2 YFSETQ. Trimming stripped 4 bases from V and 0 bases from J, with 14 bases between. The CDR3, as DNA: TGCGCCAGCAGCGCGACAGCACTGAGCTCCTACAATGAGCAGTTCTTC. This codes for CASSATALSSYNEQFF.

The V gene is TRBV29-1, the J gene TRBJ1-2; D is unclear. This CDR3 spans 16 amino acids. Deletions cut 0 bases from V and 5 bases from J, with 19 bases between. Germline V gene sequence: CDR1 SQVTM, CDR2 ANQGSEA. CDR3 nucleotides: TGCAGCGTTGAAGATCTTCGGATGGGCAGCGGGTATGGCTACACCTTC. Its protein is CSVEDLRMGSGYGYTF.

V and J are TRBV5-1 and TRBJ1-2, with unresolved D. The germline V gene has CDR1 SGHRS and CDR2 YFSETQ. V was clipped by 4 bases and J by 6 bases, with 13 bases between them. CDR3 length: 13 amino acids. The CDR3 loop is CASSPSELNGYTF. As DNA, the CDR3 is TGCGCCAGCAGCCCAAGCGAGCTCAATGGCTACACCTTC.

The rearrangement links TRBV5-6 to TRBJ1-6; no clear D gene. CDR1 is SGHDT and CDR2 is YYEEEE in the germline V gene. The V and J ends lost 3 bases and 10 bases respectively, with 8 bases between them. The CDR3 contains 12 residues. Here the CDR3 reads CASSYFRSPLHF. The DNA for the CDR3 is TGTGCCAGCAGCTACTTCCGATCACCCCTCCACTTT.

This clonotype turned up a few times. The chain carries TRBV12-3 or TRBV12-4 and TRBJ2-1; D not resolved. The CDR3 covers 10 residues. The V end lost 8 bases, the J end lost 9 bases, and 8 bases lay between the germline ends. The CDR3: CASAVGEQFF. The CDR3 DNA reads as TGTGCCAGCGCGGTTGGTGAGCAGTTCTTC.

This clonotype has more than one count but fewer than ten. V is TRBV5-4 and J is TRBJ2-3, with D possibly being TRBD2 (6 bases). The CDR3 covers 15 residues. Trimming pared 2 bases from V and 1 base from J, leaving 11 bases between. Looked up from germline, CDR1 is SGHNT and CDR2 is YYREEE (reference sequence). This chain's CDR3 is CASSFGGIRTDTQYF. In nucleotides, the CDR3 is TGTGCCAGCAGCTTCGGCGGGATTCGCACAGATACGCAGTATTTT.

This clonotype occurred a few times. The chain couples TRBV6-4 to TRBJ2-7, with 10 bases matching TRBD1. This CDR3 is 19 amino acids long. Trimming cost V 5 bases and J 0 bases; bases outside gene matches: 16. Germline V CDR1 and CDR2: MRHNA, SNTAGT. This CDR3 is CASSPPDRGHIPSSYEQYF. CDR3 DNA: TGTGCCAGCAGTCCCCCAGACAGGGGGCACATCCCCAGCTCCTACGAGCAGTACTTC.

This clonotype has more than one count but fewer than ten. V and J are TRBV5-1 and TRBJ2-3; 7 bases are a match to TRBD2. CDR3 length: 14 residues. V shed 4 bases and J 9 bases; nucleotides not matched to a gene: 11. Germline CDR1 is SGHRS and CDR2 is YFSETQ. The CDR3 sequence is CASSPREADGTQYF. CDR3 bases: TGCGCCAGCAGCCCCCGGGAGGCCGACGGGACGCAGTATTTT.

The chain carries TRBV10-3 and TRBJ2-7, with a weak D call TRBD1 (5 bases). CDR3 length: 12 amino acids. Per germline, CDR1 ENHRY and CDR2 SYGVKD. V was cut by 10 bases and J by 3 bases, with 13 bases left in between. The CDR3 DNA reads TGTGCCACCCACGACAGAGACTACGAGCAGTACTTC. Amino acids: CATHDRDYEQYF.

This sequence joins TRBV7-9 and TRBJ2-5; D might be TRBD2 (6 bases). This CDR3 comprises 12 residues. Germline CDR1 is SEHNR and CDR2 is FQNEAQ (reference sequence). The V gene lost 5 bases and the J gene lost 5 bases, with 9 bases spanning the gap. CDR3 region: CASSNAGETQYF. In DNA form, the CDR3 reads TGTGCCAGCAGCAATGCGGGGGAGACCCAGTACTTC.

Only a few counts were recorded for this clonotype. V usage is TRBV9 and J usage is TRBJ2-1; D remains ambiguous. V lost 4 bases to trimming and J lost 4 bases, with 15 bases between them. The CDR3 consists of 15 residues. Germline loops: CDR1 SGDLS, CDR2 YYNGEE. In DNA, the CDR3 is TGTGCCAGCAGCCAAGGTGGGGTCCTTTACAATGAGCAGTTCTTC. This gives the protein CASSQGGVLYNEQFF.

The chain links TRBV10-3 to TRBJ2-2; D is possibly TRBD1 or TRBD2 (5 bases each). Germline assignment: CDR1 ENHRY and CDR2 SYGVKD. The V gene lost 11 bases and the J gene lost 1 base, with 20 bases spanning the gap. The CDR3 has 16 amino acids. The CDR3 bases are TGTGCCTCCCGGGGCTCGGGCGGACGGAACACCGGGGAGCTGTTTTTT. Translating gives CASRGSGGRNTGELFF.

V usage is TRBV20-1 and J usage is TRBJ1-4; a weak D match, TRBD1 (5 bases). The CDR3 covers 14 residues. Germline lookup yields CDR1 DFQATT and CDR2 SNEGSKA (reference sequence). Trimming took 2 bases from V and 3 from J, leaving 10 bases between them. The DNA for the CDR3 is TGCAGTGCTAGACGTGGGGCAGCTAATGAAAAACTGTTTTTT. It codes for CSARRGAANEKLFF.

This clonotype has more than one count but fewer than ten. The chain has TRBV20-1 and TRBJ2-3, with D perhaps matching TRBD2 (6 bases). This CDR3 contains 17 residues. V lost 3 bases to trimming and J lost 8 bases, with 27 bases between them. CDR1 DFQATT and CDR2 SNEGSKA come from the germline V gene (reference sequence). CDR3: CSASKPTIGRDGATQYF. The DNA for the CDR3 is TGCAGTGCTAGTAAACCAACCATCGGGCGGGATGGAGCTACGCAGTATTTT.

In its sample, this clonotype was seen many times. The chain employs TRBV5-1 and TRBJ2-1; 7 bases fit TRBD1. The J segment lost 3 bases and the V segment lost 0 bases, leaving 0 bases of the junction unmatched. This CDR3 comprises 14 residues. The germline V gene encodes CDR1 SGHRS and CDR2 YFSETQ. The CDR3: CASSLGTGYNEQFF. DNA for the CDR3: TGCGCCAGCAGCTTGGGGACAGGCTACAATGAGCAGTTCTTC.

This clonotype was observed a few times. V usage is TRBV5-1 and J usage is TRBJ2-1; D is perhaps TRBD1 or TRBD2 (5 bases each). Germline CDR1 reads SGHRS; CDR2 reads YFSETQ. The length of the CDR3 is 16 residues. V was pared by 4 bases and J by 0 bases, with 14 bases between. CDR3 amino acids: CASSAIAGSSYNEQFF. CDR3 sequence (DNA): TGCGCCAGCAGCGCTATTGCAGGGAGCTCCTACAATGAGCAGTTCTTC.

The CDR3 is CASSRYGDETQYF. In nucleotides, the CDR3 is TGTGCCAGCAGCCGCTATGGAGATGAGACCCAGTACTTC. The V and J genes are TRBV5-6 and TRBJ2-5, with D hard to call. This CDR3 has 13 amino acids. V gave up 4 bases and J gave up 5 bases, with 12 bases separating them. CDR1 is SGHDT, CDR2 YYEEEE, per germline.

The table lists this clonotype with a few counts. The chain employs TRBV7-9 and TRBJ2-7; D gene ambiguous. Trimming shortened V by 4 bases and J by 0 bases, and 13 bases separated the two germline ends. Germline V lookup: CDR1 SEHNR, CDR2 FQNEAQ (reference sequence). The CDR3 has 15 amino acids. CDR3 in amino acids: CASSSEVSSSYEQYF. CDR3 DNA: TGTGCCAGCAGCTCAGAGGTTAGCAGCTCCTACGAGCAGTACTTC.

The V gene is TRBV27, the J gene TRBJ2-5; D possibly matches TRBD1 or TRBD2 (6 bases each). The CDR3 is 14 residues long. The V and J ends lost 5 bases and 5 bases respectively, with 15 bases between them. The V gene's germline CDR1 is MNHEY and CDR2 SMNVEV (reference sequence). The CDR3 sequence is CASSEGEAPETQYF. CDR3 sequence (DNA): TGTGCCAGCAGTGAGGGGGAGGCTCCGGAGACCCAGTACTTC.